Below are 25 T cell receptor beta chains sequenced from a single sample in a study of OX40 agonist ivuxolimab in advanced cancers. The repertoire was sequenced with immunoSEQ multiplex PCR; TCRdb's copy has only in-frame clones and lacks some. The data show 70,000 to 95,000 clones, with more than 90% seen just once and approximately 6.5% held by the top ten. Sequencing was performed on CD4+ or CD8+ T cells sorted from blood, taken in a trial of the OX40 agonist ivuxolimab. The receptors here all came from an adult with an advanced solid tumor such as melanoma, head and neck, liver or kidney cancer.

The V gene is TRBV6-1, the J gene TRBJ2-1; possibly TRBD1 for D (5 bases). Germline lookup yields CDR1 MNHNS and CDR2 SASEGT. V gave up 10 bases and J gave up 0 bases, with 7 bases separating them. This CDR3 region has 12 residues. Here the CDR3 DNA reads TGTGCCACGGACAACTCCTACAATGAGCAGTTCTTC. Its translation: CATDNSYNEQFF.

The V call is TRBV2, the J call TRBJ2-4, with D unresolved. The germline CDR1 and CDR2 sequences are SNHLY and FYNNEI. The CDR3 contains 11 residues. V was pared by 3 bases and J by 7 bases, with 4 bases between. The DNA for the CDR3 is TGTGCCAGCAGTGAGGAGAACATTCAGTACTTC. This codes for CASSEENIQYF. Combining the CDR3 with reference TRBV2 and TRBJ2-4 gives the whole variable domain EPEVTQTPSHQVTQMGQEVILRCVPISNHLYFYWYRQILGQKVEFLVSFYNNEISEKSEIFDDQFSVERPDGSNFTLKIRSTKLEDSAMYFCASSEENIQYFGAGTRLSVL.

The rearrangement links TRBV6-1 to TRBJ2-1, with a tentative D call TRBD1 (6 bases). Germline V lookup: CDR1 MNHNS, CDR2 SASEGT. This CDR3 comprises 13 residues. Trimming removed 1 base at V and 10 bases at J, with 11 bases between. The CDR3 DNA sequence: TGTGCCAGCAGTGAAGTGGGGACACGAGAGCAGTTCTTC. Translation: CASSEVGTREQFF.

The V gene is TRBV19, the J gene TRBJ2-7, with TRBD1 matching over 8 bases. This CDR3 comprises 13 residues. Per germline, CDR1 LNHDA and CDR2 SQIVND (reference sequence). The J segment lost 2 bases and the V segment lost 4 bases, leaving 1 base of the junction unmatched. CDR3 bases: TGTGCCAGTAGTACCAGGGGGCCCTACGAGCAGTACTTC. It translates to CASSTRGPYEQYF.

The V gene is TRBV19, the J gene TRBJ1-2; the match to TRBD1 covers 7 bases. CDR1 is LNHDA, CDR2 SQIVND, per germline (reference sequence). There are 15 residues in the CDR3. V lost 3 bases, J lost 0 bases, and 4 bases stayed unmatched. CDR3 nucleotides: TGTGCCAGTAGTATCTCAGGGGGGACTAACTATGGCTACACCTTC. Translated: CASSISGGTNYGYTF.

CDR3 in DNA: TGTGCCAGCAGCTTAGCGGCGGGAGCCAATGAGCAGTTCTTC. Translation: CASSLAAGANEQFF. The chain links TRBV7-3 to TRBJ2-1, with 7 nucleotides matching TRBD2. This CDR3 is built from 14 residues. The ends lost 2 bases at V and 6 bases at J; junction bases unmatched: 4. Germline CDR1 and CDR2: SGHTA and FQGTGA.

This chain links TRBV28 with TRBJ2-7; perhaps D is TRBD1 or TRBD2 (5 bases each). V gave up 0 bases and J gave up 6 bases, with 15 bases separating them. This CDR3 is built from 15 residues. Germline V gene sequence: CDR1 MDHEN, CDR2 SYDVKM. CDR3 loop: CASSLWGRDVPEQYF. As DNA, the CDR3 is TGTGCCAGCAGTTTATGGGGAAGGGACGTACCCGAGCAGTACTTC. The entire variable domain, with the rest obtained from reference TRBV28 and TRBJ2-7, is as follows: DVKVTQSSRYLVKRTGEKVFLECVQDMDHENMFWYRQDPGLGLRLIYFSYDVKMKEKGDIPEGYSVSREKKERFSLILESASTNQTSMYLCASSLWGRDVPEQYFGPGTRLTVT.

This clone was seen a few times. The gene calls are TRBV2 and TRBJ2-7, with D unclear. This CDR3 has 12 amino acids. The V gene lost 3 bases and the J gene lost 4 bases, with 7 bases spanning the gap. CDR1 is SNHLY, CDR2 FYNNEI, per germline. CDR3 DNA: TGTGCCAGCAGTGATTGGCAATACGAGCAGTACTTC. Translating gives CASSDWQYEQYF.

V and J are TRBV12-5 and TRBJ1-5, with 7 bases matching TRBD1. This CDR3 region has 14 residues. CDR1 is LGHNT and CDR2 is FRNRAP in the germline V gene. The CDR3 loop reads CPRDRTGSNQPQHF. The CDR3 bases are TGTCCAAGGGACCGGACAGGTAGCAATCAGCCCCAGCATTTT.

This chain uses TRBV28 with TRBJ2-1, with no clear D. The length of the CDR3 is 14 residues. CDR1 and CDR2 (germline): MDHEN, SYDVKM. V shed 6 bases and J shed 3 bases, with 12 bases lying between them. The CDR3 is CASSPTGRYNEQFF. As DNA, the CDR3 is TGTGCCAGCAGCCCTACCGGACGCTACAATGAGCAGTTCTTC.

The rearrangement uses TRBV5-1 and TRBJ2-1; D may be TRBD2 (6 bases). Germline V gives CDR1 SGHRS, CDR2 YFSETQ. The germline V and J ends were trimmed by 9 bases and 0 bases, with 16 bases remaining between them. CDR3 length: 15 amino acids. CDR3: CATQRDSSSYNEQFF. Here the CDR3 DNA reads TGCGCCACCCAACGGGACTCTAGCTCCTACAATGAGCAGTTCTTC.

V gene TRBV7-3 combines with J gene TRBJ2-1; D perhaps matches TRBD1 (5 bases). This CDR3 is built from 12 residues. The V end was cut by 5 bases, the J end by 10 bases, with 12 bases between. The germline CDR1 and CDR2 sequences are SGHTA and FQGTGA. CDR3 amino acids: CASSPRQGEQFF. The CDR3 DNA follows: TGTGCCAGCAGCCCCAGGCAGGGCGAGCAGTTCTTC. The variable domain in full, completed from reference TRBV7-3 and TRBJ2-1, reads GAGVSQTPSNKVTEKGKYVELRCDPISGHTALYWYRQSLGQGPEFLIYFQGTGAADDSGLPNDRFFAVRPEGSVSTLKIQRTERGDSAVYLCASSPRQGEQFFGPGTRLTVL.

V and J are TRBV5-1 and TRBJ2-7, with 13 bases lining up with TRBD2. Unmatched junction bases numbered 4, after V lost 4 bases and J lost 6 bases. This CDR3 is built from 14 residues. Germline values: CDR1 SGHRS, CDR2 YFSETQ. As DNA, the CDR3 is TGCGCCAGCAGCACCGGACTAGCGGGAGTCGAGCAGTACTTC. Its translation is CASSTGLAGVEQYF.

A few counts support this clone. A junction boundary mismatches the germline segment, possibly from a read error. The chain has TRBV7-9 and TRBJ1-2; perhaps TRBD1 as D (6 bases). This CDR3 comprises 10 residues. Germline V gene lookup returns CDR1 SEHNR and CDR2 FQNEAQ (reference sequence). CDR3: CATARWDTDF. The CDR3 DNA follows: TGTGCCACCGCTCGGTGGGACACCGACTTC.

The rearrangement joins TRBV7-9 to TRBJ2-7; 7 positions match TRBD2. Germline-derived CDR1 and CDR2 are SEHNR and FQNEAQ (reference sequence). The CDR3 is 13 residues long. Unmatched junction bases numbered 2, after V lost 2 bases and J lost 4 bases. The CDR3 loop is CASSLREGYEQYF. CDR3 DNA: TGTGCCAGCAGCTTAAGGGAGGGATACGAGCAGTACTTC. Looking up the rest from reference TRBV7-9 and TRBJ2-7 gives the full variable domain: DTGVSQNPRHKITKRGQNVTFRCDPISEHNRLYWYRQTLGQGPEFLTYFQNEAQLEKSRLLSDRFSAERPKGSFSTLEIQRTEQGDSAMYLCASSLREGYEQYFGPGTRLTVT.

The V gene is TRBV7-3, the J gene TRBJ2-2, with TRBD1 matching over 7 bases. Germline V CDR1 and CDR2: SGHTA, FQGTGA. The CDR3 covers 16 residues. Germline trimming cut 4 bases from V and 1 base from J; bases unmatched to any gene: 6. In nucleotides, the CDR3 is TGTGCCAGCAGCTCTACAGGGGTCCGGAACACCGGGGAGCTGTTTTTT. This codes for CASSSTGVRNTGELFF. The full variable domain, in which reference TRBV7-3 and TRBJ2-2 provide the parts outside the CDR3, is GAGVSQTPSNKVTEKGKYVELRCDPISGHTALYWYRQSLGQGPEFLIYFQGTGAADDSGLPNDRFFAVRPEGSVSTLKIQRTERGDSAVYLCASSSTGVRNTGELFFGEGSRLTVL.

The chain has TRBV2 and TRBJ2-2; D is ambiguous. CDR1 SNHLY and CDR2 FYNNEI come from the germline V gene. Trimming cost V 1 base and J 6 bases, with 12 bases left between them. CDR3 length equals 15 residues. CDR3 sequence reads: CASSEVVWAAGELFF. The CDR3 nucleotides read TGTGCCAGCAGTGAAGTGGTTTGGGCTGCCGGGGAGCTGTTTTTT.

V usage is TRBV28 and J usage is TRBJ2-2; D gene uncertain. V was clipped by 7 bases and J by 2 bases, with 14 bases between them. The length of the CDR3 is 15 residues. The germline CDR1 and CDR2 sequences are MDHEN and SYDVKM. The CDR3, as DNA: TGTGCCAGCACGTCAGGCGCGGCAAACACCGGGGAGCTGTTTTTT. This sequence encodes CASTSGAANTGELFF.

Only one count was recorded for this clone. The chain uses TRBV10-3 and TRBJ2-1; perhaps D is TRBD1 or TRBD2 (5 bases each). Germline CDR1 is ENHRY and CDR2 is SYGVKD. There are 13 residues in the CDR3. Trimming stripped 11 bases from V and 1 base from J, with 12 bases between. CDR3 sequence: CASGAASYNEQFF. The DNA for the CDR3 is TGTGCCTCCGGGGCGGCTTCCTACAATGAGCAGTTCTTC.

This clone was observed a handful of times. V is TRBV30 and J is TRBJ1-5; unclear D gene. CDR1 is GTSNPN, CDR2 SVGIG, per germline (reference sequence). CDR3 length: 17 residues. V gave up 3 bases and J gave up 1 base, with 19 bases separating them. In nucleotides, the CDR3 is TGTGCCTGGAGGGTTCCCGGGCCCCGGAGAAGCAATCAGCCCCAGCATTTT. It translates to CAWRVPGPRRSNQPQHF.

The gene calls are TRBV27 and TRBJ2-7; possibly TRBD2 for D (6 bases). This CDR3 is 15 amino acids long. CDR1 and CDR2 (germline): MNHEY, SMNVEV (reference sequence). The V end lost 3 bases, the J end lost 3 bases, and 15 bases lay between the germline ends. For the CDR3, the DNA is TGTGCCAGCAGTTTCTTAGGCGGGACCATCTACGAGCAGTACTTC. Residues: CASSFLGGTIYEQYF.

This chain links TRBV9 with TRBJ2-7, with 7 positions matching TRBD2. This CDR3 contains 15 residues. J gave up 9 bases and V 0 bases, and 12 bases lay outside the gene matches. The germline V gene has CDR1 SGDLS and CDR2 YYNGEE. The DNA for the CDR3 is TGTGCCAGCAGCGTAGGCGGGGGAGAGGCGAGCAGGCAGTACTTC. Its translation: CASSVGGGEASRQYF. Complete variable domain (other parts from reference TRBV9 and TRBJ2-7): DSGVTQTPKHLITATGQRVTLRCSPRSGDLSVYWYQQSLDQGLQFLIQYYNGEERAKGNILERFSAQQFPDLHSELNLSSLELGDSALYFCASSVGGGEASRQYFGPGTRLTVT.

The chain uses TRBV6-5 and TRBJ2-7; unclear D gene. The V gene lost 5 bases and the J gene lost 3 bases, with 11 bases spanning the gap. CDR3 size: 13 residues. Per the germline V gene, CDR1 is MNHEY and CDR2 is SVGAGI. CDR3 in DNA: TGTGCCAGCAGTACCGGGTCTTACTACGAGCAGTACTTC. Protein product: CASSTGSYYEQYF.

This rearrangement joins TRBV6-1 to TRBJ1-1, with D hard to call. Germline values: CDR1 MNHNS, CDR2 SASEGT. The CDR3 length is 13 residues. V gave up 7 bases and J gave up 5 bases, with 14 bases separating them. In DNA, the CDR3 is TGTGCCAGCAATTCCGGGTTGGGGACTGAAGCTTTCTTT. The encoded protein is CASNSGLGTEAFF.

This clone was counted only a few times. V and J are TRBV4-1 and TRBJ1-4; D may be TRBD1 (5 bases). There are 13 residues in the CDR3. Germline V lookup: CDR1 MGHRA, CDR2 YSYEKL. Trimming cost V 6 bases and J 5 bases, with 10 bases left between them. CDR3 nucleotides: TGCGCCAGCAGGGGACGGTTGAATGAAAAACTGTTTTTT. Translating it yields CASRGRLNEKLFF.